This entry is about one T cell receptor beta chain. Its antigen is still unknown. This sample is drawn from a study of cytomegalovirus exposure and HLA in healthy donors. At the level of the study: Just over 80% of 398 genotyped donors fell in the Caucasian-associated ancestry cluster.

The study's findings and limits: In a later analysis, HLA-associated TCR beta chains were more clonally expanded than equally common others. Roughly uniform sequencing depth across donors was assumed, possibly incorrectly.

Primers: 60 Vbeta forward and 13 Jbeta reverse. Assay: immunoSEQ multiplex PCR; the TCRdb copy retains only in-frame clones and omits some. The table includes 70,000 to 95,000 clones, around 76% detected once. V was clipped by 5 bases and J by 7 bases, with 15 bases between them. Germline CDR1 and CDR2: SGHTA and FQGNSA. This CDR3 spans 13 amino acids. The sequencing input was PBMCs. This TCR derives from a man aged 25 to 45 in good health and CMV-seropositive. J is TRBJ2-7 and V is TRBV7-2; perhaps TRBD2 as D (5 bases). This CDR3 is CASSISEGGEQYF. Here the CDR3 DNA reads TGTGCCAGCAGCATTTCAGAGGGTGGGGAGCAGTACTTC.